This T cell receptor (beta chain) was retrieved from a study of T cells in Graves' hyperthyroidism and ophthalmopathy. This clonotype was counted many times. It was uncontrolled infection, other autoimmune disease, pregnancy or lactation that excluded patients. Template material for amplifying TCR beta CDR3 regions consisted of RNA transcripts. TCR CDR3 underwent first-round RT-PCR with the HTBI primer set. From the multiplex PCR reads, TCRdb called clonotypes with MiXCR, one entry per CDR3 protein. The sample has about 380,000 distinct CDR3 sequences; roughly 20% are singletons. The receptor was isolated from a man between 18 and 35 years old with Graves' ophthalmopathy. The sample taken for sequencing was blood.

The CDR3 spells CASQASGGGTYEQYF. The CDR3 nucleotides read TGTGCCAGCCAAGCGTCCGGGGGAGGAACCTACGAGCAGTACTTC. The J gene is TRBJ2-7, the V gene TRBV7-2, with D tentatively TRBD2 (6 bases). Looked up from germline, CDR1 is SGHTA and CDR2 is FQGNSA. V shed 8 bases and J shed 2 bases, with 19 bases lying between them. CDR3 length equals 15 residues.